This section outlines one TCR beta chain sequence together with its context. The antigen is not known. A read error may produce the germline difference seen at one junction end. The entry originates in a study of T cell responses to AZD1222 COVID-19 vaccine. The protocol was immunoSEQ multiplex PCR, while the TCRdb copy is restricted to in-frame clones and leaves out a portion. The repertoire has some 140,000 clones, roughly 89% of them found once; the top ten carry 4.5% to 6.5%. Study findings and constraints: Spike-spanning, vaccine-associated CD4 TCRs were dominant at 160-218 and 743-854. With two AZD1222 doses given, Spike-specific TCR breadth and depth both rose. There were mostly white British donors and more females than males, and clonal diversity was possibly underestimated. Just six AZD1222 recipients tested seropositive at baseline.

Per the germline V gene, CDR1 is SGDLS and CDR2 is YYNGEE. This CDR3 is 11 amino acids long. J is TRBJ1-2 and V is TRBV9; TRBD1 aligns across 7 bases. The TCR sequence derives from an adult in good health. The sample was peripheral blood, taken on day 0 of AZD1222 vaccination. The CDR3 sequence is CASSSRTGSEF. The CDR3 bases are TGTGCCAGCAGCTCCCGGACAGGAAGTGAATTC.